The clone carrying this TCR beta chain has just a few counts. The sample originates from a study of early T cells in non-severe SARS-CoV-2 infection. Study information: Unpaired chains resulted from sequencing bulk RNA of unsorted whole blood.

Researchers attached unique molecular identifiers to individual cDNA molecules. TCRdb passed the 5' RACE reads through MiXCR, listing each CDR3 protein once. The data show about 83,000 distinct CDR3 sequences, with 8% to 13% seen just once and about 8.2% held by the top ten. V gave up 0 bases and J gave up 4 bases, with 8 bases separating them. The CDR3 loop spans 14 amino acids. Germline V CDR1 and CDR2: LNHNV, YYDKDF (reference sequence). The chain carries TRBV15 and TRBJ2-3, with TRBD1 as a possible D gene (5 bases). The sequenced sample was whole blood, obtained at baseline. This clonotype originated in an adult who was a healthcare worker with PCR-confirmed SARS-CoV-2 infection or an uninfected control (not recorded which). The CDR3 nucleotides read TGTGCCACCAGCAGAGACAGGGCTGCAGATACGCAGTATTTT. It yields the protein CATSRDRAADTQYF.